A selection of T cell receptor beta chains follows, all from one sample in a study of blood T cell repertoires in COVID-19. Sequencing used immunoSEQ multiplex PCR; TCRdb keeps in-frame clones, though not all of them. The sample yields some 270,000 clones, about 86% seen once. The sample consisted of peripheral blood. The origin of the receptors is a person aged 70 to 79 with COVID-19, enrolled during active disease. CDR3s include the opening cysteine and the closing phenylalanine or tryptophan. Fields, in order: clone size, D gene, J gene, CDR3 length, V gene, CDR3 protein, CDR3 DNA. D genes are given only for firm matches. Part of the rows lack a size; the others show once, few, many or a class for expanded clones.

NA NA TRBJ2-1 13 TRBV5-4 CASSLPVGGEQFF TGTGCCAGCAGCCTACCCGTGGGAGGCGAGCAGTTCTTC
NA NA TRBJ1-1 13 TRBV29-1 CSVESRVGVEAFF TGCAGCGTTGAGTCCAGGGTTGGAGTTGAAGCTTTCTTT
once TRBD1 TRBJ1-2 13 TRBV4-3 CASSHEQGYGYTF TGCGCCAGCAGCCATGAACAGGGGTATGGCTACACCTTC
NA NA TRBJ1-1 14 TRBV4-1 CASSQDPGNTEAFF TGCGCCAGCAGCCAAGATCCAGGGAACACTGAAGCTTTCTTT
NA TRBD1 TRBJ2-2 15 TRBV29-1 CSVEEGQGVTGELFF TGCAGCGTTGAAGAGGGACAGGGGGTGACCGGGGAGCTGTTTTTT
NA TRBD1 TRBJ2-3 16 TRBV18 CASSPLGQGATDTQYF TGTGCCAGCTCTCCGCTTGGACAGGGGGCGACAGATACGCAGTATTTT
once NA TRBJ1-5 15 TRBV7-2 CASSLLGGYNQPQHF TGTGCCAGCAGCTTATTGGGGGGATACAATCAGCCCCAGCATTTT
NA NA TRBJ2-2 15 TRBV24-1 CATRTGSSEVGELFF TGTGCCACCAGGACGGGGAGCAGTGAGGTCGGGGAGCTGTTTTTT
NA NA TRBJ2-1 13 TRBV18 CASSPNYFGEQFF TGTGCCAGCTCACCGAACTATTTCGGTGAGCAGTTCTTC
NA TRBD1 TRBJ1-6 15 TRBV6-5 CASRGPGQGNSPLHF TGTGCCAGCAGGGGCCCGGGACAGGGGAATTCACCCCTCCACTTT
NA TRBD2 TRBJ2-1 16 TRBV2 CASRSNSGGQNNEQFF TGTGCCAGCAGATCTAACAGCGGGGGGCAGAACAATGAGCAGTTCTTC
NA NA TRBJ1-1 13 TRBV2 CASSAPVNTEAFF TGTGCCAGCAGTGCCCCCGTGAACACTGAAGCTTTCTTT
few TRBD1 TRBJ1-1 14 TRBV3-1/TRBV3-2 CASSEDRGQRQAFF TGTGCCAGCAGCGAAGACAGGGGGCAACGGCAAGCTTTCTTT
NA NA TRBJ2-7 14 TRBV7-2 CASSLDIGAGEQYF TGTGCCAGCAGCTTAGATATAGGGGCCGGCGAGCAGTACTTC
NA TRBD2 TRBJ2-7 14 TRBV27 CASRTGTTRYEQYF TGTGCCAGCAGGACCGGGACTACTCGATACGAGCAGTACTTC
NA TRBD1 TRBJ2-2 20 TRBV6-1 CASSGRQGDRWGPNTGELFF TGTGCCAGCAGTGGTCGTCAGGGGGACCGATGGGGCCCGAACACCGGGGAGCTGTTTTTT
NA NA TRBJ2-1 14 TRBV7-9 CASSLASRGFEQFF TGTGCCAGCAGCTTAGCGAGCCGGGGATTTGAGCAGTTCTTC
NA TRBD1 TRBJ1-1 13 TRBV5-1 CASSPGGRTEAFF TGCGCCAGCAGCCCAGGGGGTCGGACTGAAGCTTTCTTT
NA NA TRBJ1-5 15 TRBV2 CASSELGAQLQPQHF TGTGCCAGCAGTGAACTGGGGGCGCAGCTTCAGCCCCAGCATTTT
NA TRBD2 TRBJ2-3 16 TRBV5-1 CASSLTSSGGLDTQYF TGCGCCAGCAGCCTTACTTCTAGCGGGGGTTTGGATACGCAGTATTTT
NA NA TRBJ2-7 14 TRBV27 CASSLHWGSDEQYF TGTGCCAGCAGTCTCCATTGGGGCTCGGATGAGCAGTACTTC
NA NA TRBJ2-6 14 TRBV7-2 CASSQNSGANVLTF TGTGCCAGCAGCCAAAACTCTGGGGCCAACGTCCTGACTTTC
NA TRBD1 TRBJ1-4 13 TRBV24-1 CATSDPETGSMSF TGTGCCACCAGTGATCCAGAGACAGGGTCGATGAGTTTC
NA NA TRBJ1-5 13 TRBV27 CASSFSGWQPQHF TGTGCCAGCAGTTTTTCAGGTTGGCAGCCCCAGCATTTT
NA NA TRBJ2-5 15 TRBV4-3 CASSQKLDYQETQYF TGCGCCAGCAGCCAAAAACTCGACTACCAAGAGACCCAGTACTTC
NA NA TRBJ1-1 14 TRBV19 CASSITREVPEAFF TGTGCCAGTAGTATCACCAGGGAGGTTCCTGAAGCTTTCTTT
NA NA TRBJ1-2 18 TRBV3-1/TRBV3-2 CASSQGGIGAGRNYGYTF TGTGCCAGCAGCCAAGGGGGTATTGGGGCAGGGCGGAACTATGGCTACACCTTC
NA TRBD1 TRBJ1-4 13 TRBV5-1 CASSGGGGEKLFF TGCGCCAGCAGCGGAGGGGGCGGTGAAAAACTGTTTTTT